The source of this T cell receptor beta chain is a study of cytomegalovirus exposure and HLA in healthy donors. Study-level findings and limits: With further analysis later on, most CMV-associated TCR beta chains appeared HLA-restricted. Later analysis found that TCR beta chains associated with HLA were more clonally expanded than other, equally common chains. Rarity characterized most TCR sequences, yet some public TCRs appeared in many donors. Both high specificity and high sensitivity reportedly marked the classifier's diagnosis of cytomegalovirus status.

About this clone itself: Its target is not known. Relative to the germline gene, one junction end is altered; a read error may explain this.

PCR involved 60 Vbeta and 13 Jbeta primers. Clones were sequenced by immunoSEQ multiplex PCR, and TCRdb holds only the in-frame ones, with some missing. Its table records 65,000 to 85,000 clones. CDR3 length: 14 amino acids. Germline V lookup: CDR1 MDHEN, CDR2 SYDVKM. The rearrangement joins TRBV28 to TRBJ2-7, with TRBD1 matching 7 bases. This clonotype was sampled from a female donor in good health and CMV-seropositive. The specimen was PBMCs. CDR3 residues: CASTLERGLYEQYF. CDR3 DNA: TGTGCCAGCACTTTAGAAAGGGGGCTCTACGAGCAGTACTTC.